One sample yielded the 20 T cell receptor beta chains listed below, sequenced in a study of vaccination and CD4 T cells after COVID-19. TCRdb re-analysed the PCR reads in MiXCR, keeping a single row per CDR3 protein. The sample holds tens of thousands of distinct CDR3 sequences; approximately 49% are singletons and the top ten take 5% to 7.5%. The time point denotes: late sampling 161 to 241 days after vaccination in a few convalescent patients. This material consisted of CD4+ T cells from blood, taken about 7 months after SARS-CoV-2 vaccination. The receptors derive from a human donor who had recovered from COVID-19.

The chain uses TRBV20-1 and TRBJ2-6, with 9 positions matching TRBD1. The CDR3 covers 16 residues. After removal of 3 bases from V and 2 bases from J, the junction contained 5 bases not matched to a gene. CDR1 and CDR2 (germline): DFQATT, SNEGSKA (reference sequence). For the CDR3, the DNA is TGCAGTGCTAGGGGACAGGGTTTTGCTGGGGCCAACGTCCTGACTTTC. Translating gives CSARGQGFAGANVLTF.

This clonotype turned up a few times. The genes are TRBV28 and TRBJ2-7, with 7 bases lining up with TRBD1. This CDR3 region has 14 residues. Germline-derived CDR1 and CDR2 are MDHEN and SYDVKM. Unmatched junction bases numbered 7, after V lost 3 bases and J lost 5 bases. Written as DNA, the CDR3 is TGTGCCAGCAGTTTGGTGAGGGGGCGTGACGAGCAGTACTTC. Residues: CASSLVRGRDEQYF.

The CDR3 DNA follows: TGCAGTGCTAGGAGCCTAGCGGACTCCGGGGAGCTGTTTTTT. Its protein product is CSARSLADSGELFF. The chain couples TRBV20-1 to TRBJ2-2, with TRBD2 matching over 7 bases. The germline V gene encodes CDR1 DFQATT and CDR2 SNEGSKA (reference sequence). The CDR3 covers 14 residues. V trimming: 3 bases; J trimming: 6 bases; junction bases outside the gene matches: 7.

The table lists this clonotype with a few counts. The rearrangement uses TRBV6-1 and TRBJ2-3; D might be TRBD1 (5 bases). This CDR3 comprises 15 residues. Between the trimmed V and J ends, which lost 2 bases and 2 bases, there was a span of 11 bases. Per germline, CDR1 MNHNS and CDR2 SASEGT. The CDR3 region has the DNA TGTGCCAGCAGTGAACACAGGAGTCCCACAGATACGCAGTATTTT. It is translated as CASSEHRSPTDTQYF.

This clonotype was seen a handful of times. The rearrangement joins TRBV6-5 to TRBJ2-1; 8 nucleotides line up with TRBD2. Germline V CDR1 and CDR2: MNHEY, SVGAGI. The CDR3 is 17 amino acids. V lost 0 bases to trimming and J lost 3 bases; unmatched junction nucleotides: 7. The CDR3 bases are TGTGCCAGCAGTTACTCTGCGGGGCGGGGGGTCTACAATGAGCAGTTCTTC. This sequence encodes CASSYSAGRGVYNEQFF.

This rearrangement joins TRBV6-5 to TRBJ1-1; unclear D gene. CDR3 length equals 13 residues. Trimming stripped 4 bases from V and 3 bases from J, with 9 bases between. Germline V gives CDR1 MNHEY, CDR2 SVGAGI. The CDR3 DNA is TGTGCCAGCAGTTCCCGTTCAGACACTGAAGCTTTCTTT. It is translated as CASSSRSDTEAFF.

V is TRBV7-6 and J is TRBJ2-1; 8 nucleotides agree with TRBD2. With V trimmed by 1 base and J by 5 bases, 1 base remained unmatched. This CDR3 spans 14 amino acids. Germline assignment: CDR1 SGHVS and CDR2 FNYEAQ. DNA for the CDR3: TGTGCCAGCAGCTTAGAGCGGGGGCACAATGAGCAGTTCTTC. Translating gives CASSLERGHNEQFF.

This chain joins TRBV11-3 and TRBJ2-1; 8 bases fit TRBD2. V lost 5 bases and J lost 6; bases outside the gene matches: 3. The germline gives CDR1 SGHNT, CDR2 YENEEA. CDR3 size: 13 residues. CDR3 sequence (DNA): TGTGCCAGCAGCCGTAGCGGGATCAATGAGCAGTTCTTC. This encodes CASSRSGINEQFF. The whole variable domain, remainder taken from reference TRBV11-3 and TRBJ2-1, is EAGVVQSPRYKIIEKKQPVAFWCNPISGHNTLYWYLQNLGQGPELLIRYENEEAVDDSQLPKDRFSAERLKGVDSTLKIQPAELGDSAVYLCASSRSGINEQFFGPGTRLTVL.

The chain links TRBV27 to TRBJ2-5, with D possibly TRBD2 on 6 matching bases. Germline assignment: CDR1 MNHEY and CDR2 SMNVEV (reference sequence). The V and J ends lost 0 bases and 5 bases respectively, with 10 bases between them. The CDR3 covers 14 residues. This chain's CDR3 is CASSLSLAVETQYF. In nucleotides, the CDR3 is TGTGCCAGCAGTTTATCCTTAGCGGTCGAGACCCAGTACTTC.

The chain has TRBV20-1 and TRBJ2-1, with TRBD2 matching over 7 bases. Losses at the gene ends were 1 base for V and 3 bases for J; bases not matched to a gene: 9. From germline, CDR1 is DFQATT and CDR2 SNEGSKA (reference sequence). This CDR3 is built from 16 residues. The CDR3 spells CSARGPGLVGYNEQFF. Written as DNA, the CDR3 is TGCAGTGCTAGAGGTCCCGGACTAGTGGGCTACAATGAGCAGTTCTTC.

The chain combines TRBV12-3 or TRBV12-4 with TRBJ1-2; 9 nucleotides match TRBD1. The CDR3 length is 16 residues. V was pared by 5 bases and J by 2 bases, with 9 bases of the junction left unmatched. The chain's CDR3 is CASSNPGTGTNYGYTF. The CDR3 DNA sequence: TGTGCCAGCAGTAACCCCGGGACAGGGACCAACTATGGCTACACCTTC.

The CDR3 coding sequence is TGTGCCAGCAGCTTTAGTTCCGGGACGCTTTCCTACGAGCAGTACTTC. Translation: CASSFSSGTLSYEQYF. The chain is built from TRBV7-2 and TRBJ2-7; D may be TRBD1 or TRBD2 (5 bases each). Germline V gene lookup returns CDR1 SGHTA and CDR2 FQGNSA. The CDR3 runs 16 residues. V lost 3 bases and J lost 1, with 16 bases in between.

The J gene is TRBJ1-1, the V gene TRBV20-1, with D unclear. CDR3 length equals 14 residues. The V gene lost 0 bases and the J gene lost 3 bases, with 11 bases spanning the gap. Germline V CDR1 and CDR2: DFQATT, SNEGSKA (reference sequence). The CDR3 DNA reads as TGCAGTGCTAGAGACGTACTGGCAGACACTGAAGCTTTCTTT. Translated, it gives CSARDVLADTEAFF.

The V gene is TRBV27, the J gene TRBJ1-5; D is unresolved. Germline V gene sequence: CDR1 MNHEY, CDR2 SMNVEV (reference sequence). The CDR3 totals 14 residues. V dropped 6 bases and J dropped 0 bases, with 9 bases sitting between them. CDR3 DNA: TGTGCCAGCAGGCAATGGGATAGCAATCAGCCCCAGCATTTT. Translated, it gives CASRQWDSNQPQHF.

The chain recombines TRBV28 with TRBJ2-3; TRBD2 agrees at 7 bases. The germline CDR1 and CDR2 sequences are MDHEN and SYDVKM. With 1 base clipped from V and 5 bases from J, the junction kept 3 bases outside the gene matches. The CDR3 has 14 residues. In nucleotides, the CDR3 is TGTGCCAGCAGTTTATTGGCGGGAGAAGATACGCAGTATTTT. This encodes CASSLLAGEDTQYF. Looking up the rest from reference TRBV28 and TRBJ2-3 gives the full variable domain: DVKVTQSSRYLVKRTGEKVFLECVQDMDHENMFWYRQDPGLGLRLIYFSYDVKMKEKGDIPEGYSVSREKKERFSLILESASTNQTSMYLCASSLLAGEDTQYFGPGTRLTVL.

The rearrangement joins TRBV20-1 to TRBJ2-2; D remains ambiguous. The CDR3 runs 13 residues. The V gene's germline CDR1 is DFQATT and CDR2 SNEGSKA (reference sequence). V gave up 4 bases and J gave up 7 bases, with 13 bases separating them. CDR3 bases: TGCAGTGCTATTGAAAATGGGGTCGGGGAGCTGTTTTTT. It codes for CSAIENGVGELFF.

This clonotype appeared a single time. The CDR3 sequence: CASSEAQGQFYEQYF. DNA of the CDR3: TGTGCCAGCAGTGAAGCGCAGGGACAGTTCTACGAGCAGTACTTC. The chain is built from TRBV2 and TRBJ2-7; 7 nucleotides match TRBD1. After removal of 0 bases from V and 3 bases from J, the junction contained 5 bases not matched to a gene. Germline CDR1 reads SNHLY; CDR2 reads FYNNEI. This CDR3 has 15 residues. The full variable domain, rest sourced from reference TRBV2 and TRBJ2-7, is EPEVTQTPSHQVTQMGQEVILRCVPISNHLYFYWYRQILGQKVEFLVSFYNNEISEKSEIFDDQFSVERPDGSNFTLKIRSTKLEDSAMYFCASSEAQGQFYEQYFGPGTRLTVT.

The rearrangement uses TRBV27 and TRBJ2-7; 8 positions match TRBD1. Germline values: CDR1 MNHEY, CDR2 SMNVEV (reference sequence). V was pared by 5 bases and J by 6 bases, with 9 bases of the junction left unmatched. CDR3 length equals 14 residues. CDR3 region: CASSTTPTGAEQYF. CDR3 DNA sequence: TGTGCCAGCAGTACGACCCCGACAGGGGCCGAGCAGTACTTC.

The CDR3: CASNLGGSATAIGSEYGYTF. The CDR3 bases are TGTGCCAGCAATCTTGGGGGATCGGCGACCGCCATTGGGTCAGAGTATGGCTACACCTTC. This chain joins TRBV28 and TRBJ1-2, with D tentatively TRBD1 (5 bases). This CDR3 contains 20 residues. Germline CDR1 reads MDHEN; CDR2 reads SYDVKM. Trimming left V 7 bases short and J 5 bases short, with 35 bases between.

The CDR3 nucleotides are TGTGCCAGCAGTGAATATCAGTCGGACACTGAAGCTTTCTTT. Encoded protein: CASSEYQSDTEAFF. The rearrangement links TRBV2 to TRBJ1-1, with D uncertain. Per germline, CDR1 SNHLY and CDR2 FYNNEI. The ends were cut back, 2 bases at V and 3 bases at J, with 10 bases in the middle. This CDR3 region has 14 residues.